This TCR beta chain was documented in a study of cytomegalovirus exposure and HLA in healthy donors. Both 60 Vbeta primers and 13 Jbeta primers went into the PCR. Clones were sequenced by immunoSEQ multiplex PCR, and TCRdb holds only the in-frame ones, with some missing. The sample holds more than 150,000 clones; roughly 80% are singletons and the top ten take roughly 7.8%. The receptor was isolated from a woman in her thirties or forties in good health and CMV-seropositive. Sequenced material: PBMCs.

The CDR3 loop reads CASSQGLAGDEQYF. The CDR3 DNA sequence: TGTGCCAGCAGCCAGGGACTAGCGGGAGACGAGCAGTACTTC. The chain links TRBV7-3 to TRBJ2-7, with 14 nucleotides matching TRBD2. V lost 5 bases, J lost 5 bases, and 2 bases stayed unmatched. Germline V CDR1 and CDR2: SGHTA, FQGTGA. The length of the CDR3 is 14 residues.